The 27 T cell receptor beta chains below were found in one sample sequenced in a study of blood T cell repertoires in COVID-19 (dated by TCRdb to the early 2020s). Libraries were made using the immunoSEQ multiplex PCR assay. The table was pulled from immuneACCESS by TCRdb, which kept in-frame rearrangements only. Such tables lose some clones; where checked, under half of the loss comes from unresolved V genes, and the rest has no known cause. The sample table lists about 310,000 clones, more than 85% of them with a count of one. The ten largest clones capture 1% to 1.5% of the sample. The material sequenced was peripheral blood. The receptor set was obtained from a man in his 70s with acute or convalescent COVID-19.

The chain uses TRBV29-1 and TRBJ1-1; 8 nucleotides line up with TRBD1. The CDR3 runs to 14 residues. The V segment lost 4 bases and the J segment 1 base; nucleotides outside the gene matches: 5. Germline V gene lookup returns CDR1 SQVTM and CDR2 ANQGSEA. CDR3 nucleotide sequence: TGCAGCGTTGGGCAGGGGGCAAGGAACACTGAAGCTTTCTTT. It specifies CSVGQGARNTEAFF.

The gene calls are TRBV3-1 (or the pseudogene TRBV3-2) and TRBJ2-3; tentative D call: TRBD2 (6 bases). Germline V gene data show CDR1 as LGHDT and CDR2 as YNNKEL (reference sequence). V shed 3 bases and J shed 2 bases, with 12 bases lying between them. The CDR3 extends over 15 amino acids. CDR3 nucleotide sequence: TGTGCCAGCAGCCACGGACTAAGCGACACAGATACGCAGTATTTT. This sequence encodes CASSHGLSDTDTQYF.

This clone was seen once. This chain connects TRBV7-9 to TRBJ2-7, with D unresolved. CDR3 length equals 13 residues. Per the germline V gene, CDR1 is SEHNR and CDR2 is FQNEAQ (reference sequence). V dropped 4 bases and J dropped 4 bases, with 11 bases sitting between them. CDR3 nucleotides: TGTGCCAGCAGCTCTACAACCGGGTACGAGCAGTACTTC. This translates into CASSSTTGYEQYF.

J is TRBJ2-1 and V is TRBV29-1, with 11 positions matching TRBD2. Per germline, CDR1 SQVTM and CDR2 ANQGSEA. V trimming: 5 bases; J trimming: 7 bases; junction bases outside the gene matches: 7. The CDR3 extends over 14 amino acids. CDR3 loop: CSVWNSGRGNEQFF. For the CDR3, the DNA is TGCAGCGTTTGGAATAGCGGGAGGGGGAATGAGCAGTTCTTC.

The chain combines TRBV7-2 with TRBJ1-5; TRBD1 is a possible D gene (5 bases). Germline V gene sequence: CDR1 SGHTA, CDR2 FQGNSA. The CDR3 is made up of 14 amino acids. V lost 6 bases and J 0 bases, leaving 9 bases between the germline ends. As DNA, the CDR3 is TGTGCCAGCAGGGGGGGTAATAGCAATCAGCCCCAGCATTTT. Its protein is CASRGGNSNQPQHF.

This chain connects TRBV15 to TRBJ1-1, with D perhaps matching TRBD1 (5 bases). The CDR3 length is 13 residues. CDR1 is LNHNV and CDR2 is YYDKDF in the germline V gene (reference sequence). The V and J ends lost 8 bases and 4 bases respectively, with 14 bases between them. CDR3 sequence: CATGDRRGTEAFF. DNA for the CDR3: TGTGCCACCGGAGACCGAAGGGGCACTGAAGCTTTCTTT.

V gene TRBV20-1 combines with J gene TRBJ2-5; 13 bases are shared with TRBD2. The CDR3 covers 17 residues. Germline V gene data show CDR1 as DFQATT and CDR2 as SNEGSKA (reference sequence). Unmatched junction bases numbered 11, after V lost 3 bases and J lost 4 bases. The CDR3 region has the DNA TGCAGTGCTAGTCACTTCTTACTAGCGGGAGGGGCAGAGACCCAGTACTTC. This gives the protein CSASHFLLAGGAETQYF.

V and J are TRBV2 and TRBJ2-5; 7 bases match TRBD2. This CDR3 contains 12 residues. Germline V gives CDR1 SNHLY, CDR2 FYNNEI. The junction had 0 bases not matched to a gene; V was cut back by 3 bases and J by 5 bases. The CDR3 protein is CASSDGGETQYF. The CDR3 coding sequence is TGTGCCAGCAGTGACGGGGGGGAGACCCAGTACTTC.

The chain employs TRBV19 and TRBJ1-2; D might be TRBD1 (5 bases). The V gene lost 1 base and the J gene lost 4 bases, with 13 bases spanning the gap. This CDR3 has 15 residues. The germline V gene encodes CDR1 LNHDA and CDR2 SQIVND (reference sequence). CDR3 nucleotides: TGTGCCAGTAGTATAGGGGGCCAAAGGCTCTATGGCTACACCTTC. Encoded protein: CASSIGGQRLYGYTF.

V gene TRBV5-1 combines with J gene TRBJ1-6; maybe TRBD1 (6 bases). The CDR3 extends over 15 amino acids. V was trimmed by 0 bases and J by 6 bases, leaving 10 bases between them. Germline V gives CDR1 SGHRS, CDR2 YFSETQ. The CDR3 loop reads CASSLEVGGNSPLHF. In DNA form, the CDR3 reads TGCGCCAGCAGCTTGGAGGTAGGGGGTAATTCACCCCTCCACTTT.

This chain uses TRBV7-2 with TRBJ1-3, with 8 bases that match TRBD1. Trimming cost V 1 base and J 4 bases; bases outside gene matches: 6. CDR1 and CDR2 (germline): SGHTA, FQGNSA. CDR3 length equals 16 residues. In DNA form, the CDR3 reads TGTGCCAGCAGCTTAGATTCGACAGGGGCCGGAAACACCATATATTTT. Its protein product is CASSLDSTGAGNTIYF.

This clone has only a few counts. The rearrangement uses TRBV5-1 and TRBJ2-7, with D possibly being TRBD1 (6 bases). CDR3 size: 15 residues. The ends were cut back, 3 bases at V and 5 bases at J, with 18 bases in the middle. Germline CDR1 is SGHRS and CDR2 is YFSETQ. CDR3 in DNA: TGCGCCAGCAGCTCGATAACGGCAGGGGAAGACGAGCAGTACTTC. Protein product: CASSSITAGEDEQYF.

This sequence joins TRBV29-1 and TRBJ1-4; the D is unclear. Germline V gene sequence: CDR1 SQVTM, CDR2 ANQGSEA. V was cut by 2 bases and J by 4 bases, with 8 bases left in between. The length of the CDR3 is 13 residues. The CDR3 reads CSVEPVGNEKLFF. For the CDR3, the DNA is TGCAGCGTTGAACCAGTTGGTAATGAAAAACTGTTTTTT.

V is TRBV6-5 and J is TRBJ2-5, with 8 bases that match TRBD2. CDR3 length: 14 amino acids. With 4 bases clipped from V and 5 bases from J, the junction kept 6 bases outside the gene matches. Germline V lookup: CDR1 MNHEY, CDR2 SVGAGI. The CDR3 is CASSWREATETQYF. CDR3 DNA: TGTGCCAGCAGTTGGCGGGAGGCGACGGAGACCCAGTACTTC.

This clone has only a few counts. The chain carries TRBV14 and TRBJ2-3; 7 nucleotides line up with TRBD2. The V and J ends lost 4 bases and 7 bases, in that order; junction bases with no gene match: 17. The CDR3 is made up of 17 amino acids. From germline, CDR1 is SGHDN and CDR2 FVKESK. This CDR3 is CASSPLLWGRDVNTQYF. CDR3 bases: TGTGCCAGCAGCCCCCTCCTATGGGGGAGGGATGTAAATACGCAGTATTTT.

V usage is TRBV6-6 and J usage is TRBJ2-3, with TRBD2 matching 7 bases. CDR3 size: 16 residues. In germline, CDR1 is MNHNY, CDR2 SVGAGI (reference sequence). V was pared by 2 bases and J by 1 base, with 6 bases of the junction left unmatched. The CDR3 DNA is TGTGCCAGCAGTTACCGGAGCGGGGTTGGCACAGATACGCAGTATTTT. It yields the protein CASSYRSGVGTDTQYF.

In this sample, this clone turned up once. The chain couples TRBV9 to TRBJ2-1, with 12 bases matching TRBD2. Germline CDR1 reads SGDLS; CDR2 reads YYNGEE. J lost 8 bases, V lost 3 bases, and 9 bases had no gene match. This CDR3 contains 16 residues. The CDR3 loop is CASSDGLAGGPYEQFF. The CDR3, as DNA: TGTGCCAGCAGCGATGGCCTAGCGGGAGGGCCCTATGAGCAGTTCTTC.

This chain joins TRBV6-4 and TRBJ1-5; 8 positions match TRBD1. This CDR3 contains 12 residues. V dropped 6 bases and J dropped 11; count of bases not matched to a gene: 6. CDR1 is MRHNA and CDR2 is SNTAGT in the germline V gene. The chain's CDR3 is CASRRTGKAQHF. The CDR3, as DNA: TGTGCCAGCAGGCGGACAGGGAAAGCCCAGCATTTT.

A note on this clone: The junction does not match germline at one end; this may be a read error. This chain joins TRBV5-1 and TRBJ2-3, with TRBD1 as a possible D gene (6 bases). The CDR3 is 11 residues long. Germline V gene lookup returns CDR1 SGHRS and CDR2 YFSETQ. As DNA, the CDR3 is TGCGCCAGCAGCTTGGGACAGGACATCTCGTTT. It specifies CASSLGQDISF.

This clone was detected a few times. The chain has TRBV27 and TRBJ1-2; TRBD1 matches 10 bases. The CDR3 is 14 amino acids. The trim removed 8 bases at V and 6 bases at J, leaving 9 bases unmatched. Germline V gene sequence: CDR1 MNHEY, CDR2 SMNVEV (reference sequence). CDR3 in amino acids: CASGPLGQGNGYTF. The CDR3, as DNA: TGTGCCAGCGGACCCTTGGGACAGGGGAATGGCTACACCTTC.

The chain is built from TRBV3-1 (or the pseudogene TRBV3-2) and TRBJ2-5; 7 bases map to TRBD2. The germline CDR1 and CDR2 sequences are LGHDT and YNNKEL (reference sequence). CDR3 size: 13 residues. V lost 2 bases and J lost 5; bases outside the gene matches: 2. The CDR3 protein is CASSQWGGETQYF. In DNA, the CDR3 is TGTGCCAGCAGCCAATGGGGGGGGGAGACCCAGTACTTC.

V gene TRBV28 combines with J gene TRBJ1-4, with 9 nucleotides matching TRBD1. This CDR3 is built from 15 residues. CDR1 and CDR2 from the germline V gene are MDHEN and SYDVKM. V gave up 6 bases and J gave up 5 bases; unmatched junction bases: 7. CDR3 DNA: TGTGCCAGCAGCCCCATTGACAGGGGGAATGAAAAACTGTTTTTT. This codes for CASSPIDRGNEKLFF.

V gene TRBV19 combines with J gene TRBJ1-4; the D is unclear. The ends were cut back, 2 bases at V and 7 bases at J, with 17 bases in the middle. Per the germline V gene, CDR1 is LNHDA and CDR2 is SQIVND (reference sequence). The CDR3 contains 16 residues. The DNA for the CDR3 is TGTGCCAGTAGTATACCCGGGAGAGTCAACCCTGAAAAACTGTTTTTT. Its protein product is CASSIPGRVNPEKLFF.

The chain is built from TRBV5-8 and TRBJ2-3; the D gene is possibly TRBD1 (5 bases). The CDR3 loop spans 14 amino acids. The V gene lost 6 bases and the J gene lost 3 bases, with 14 bases spanning the gap. CDR1 is SGHTS and CDR2 is YDEGEE in the germline V gene. Here the CDR3 DNA reads TGTGCCAGCACCGCACCGGACAATACAGATACGCAGTATTTT. Protein sequence: CASTAPDNTDTQYF.

This clone was seen a few times. This chain joins TRBV29-1 and TRBJ1-1; D perhaps matches TRBD1 (6 bases). V gave up 5 bases and J gave up 2 bases, with 9 bases separating them. The germline gives CDR1 SQVTM, CDR2 ANQGSEA. The CDR3 contains 12 residues. The CDR3 is CSVLQGNTEAFF. The CDR3 nucleotides read TGCAGCGTTCTACAGGGTAACACTGAAGCTTTCTTT. The full variable domain, completed using reference TRBV29-1 and TRBJ1-1, is SAVISQKPSRDICQRGTSLTIQCQVDSQVTMMFWYRQQPGQSLTLIATANQGSEATYESGFVIDKFPISRPNLTFSTLTVSNMSPEDSSIYLCSVLQGNTEAFFGQGTRLTVV.

The chain has TRBV19 and TRBJ1-1; tentatively, D is TRBD1 (6 bases). The V end was cut by 6 bases, the J end by 0 bases, with 14 bases between. Germline CDR1 and CDR2: LNHDA and SQIVND (reference sequence). The CDR3 has 15 amino acids. CDR3 sequence reads: CASRTWDTMNTEAFF. CDR3 in DNA: TGTGCCAGTAGAACTTGGGACACCATGAACACTGAAGCTTTCTTT.

The chain carries TRBV12-3 or TRBV12-4 and TRBJ2-7; D is possibly TRBD2 (7 bases). The CDR3 has 13 residues. V lost 5 bases, J lost 6 bases, and 14 bases lay in between. CDR3 DNA: TGTGCCAGCAGTAGGGGGGGGGCGGGCGAGCAGTACTTC. Amino acids: CASSRGGAGEQYF.